A single sample gave rise to the 11 T cell receptor beta chains below, sequenced in a study of blood T cell repertoires in COVID-19. TCRdb's table, derived via immunoSEQ multiplex PCR, lists solely in-frame clones and lacks some. Counted here are approximately 180,000 clones, 88% occurring once; the ten biggest clones make up 5.5% to 7%. Sequencing input: peripheral blood. The source of these receptors is a man aged 40-50 years with active or convalescent COVID-19.

The chain recombines TRBV18 with TRBJ2-1, with D tentatively TRBD2 (5 bases). V lost 3 bases to trimming and J lost 0 bases, with 12 bases between them. Germline CDR1 is KGHSH and CDR2 is LQKENI. The CDR3 contains 16 residues. CDR3 region: CASSPDSPGSYNEQFF. In DNA, the CDR3 is TGTGCCAGCTCACCGGACTCCCCTGGCTCCTACAATGAGCAGTTCTTC.

V gene TRBV6-2 or TRBV6-3 combines with J gene TRBJ2-7; TRBD1 is a possible D gene (6 bases). The CDR3 sequence is 14 residues long. Germline-derived CDR1 and CDR2 are MNHEY and SVGEGT. V lost 4 bases and J 8 bases, leaving 18 bases between the germline ends. The CDR3 is CASSLTGTPFKQYF. CDR3 DNA sequence: TGTGCCAGCAGTTTGACAGGCACCCCGTTTAAGCAGTACTTC.

The chain uses TRBV5-6 and TRBJ2-5; TRBD2 agrees at 8 bases. Losses at the gene ends were 2 bases for V and 2 bases for J; bases not matched to a gene: 8. The CDR3 extends over 16 amino acids. CDR1 is SGHDT, CDR2 YYEEEE, per germline. The CDR3 DNA sequence: TGTGCCAGCAGCTTTAGGGTGGTAGCGGGGCAAGAGACCCAGTACTTC. It yields the protein CASSFRVVAGQETQYF.

The V call is TRBV27, the J call TRBJ1-5; no clear D. Trimming cost V 3 bases and J 7 bases, with 10 bases left between them. Germline V lookup: CDR1 MNHEY, CDR2 SMNVEV (reference sequence). The CDR3 runs to 13 residues. Here the CDR3 reads CASSFDEAQPQHF. The CDR3 DNA reads as TGTGCCAGCAGTTTCGACGAAGCGCAGCCCCAGCATTTT.

This clone occurred once. The chain uses TRBV24-1 and TRBJ2-5, with 9 nucleotides matching TRBD1. This CDR3 has 16 residues. CDR1 is KGHDR and CDR2 is SFDVKD in the germline V gene. J was trimmed by 4 bases and V by 3 bases; bases with no gene match: 8. CDR3 in DNA: TGTGCCACCAGTGATGCCGGGACAGGGAGTGTAGAGACCCAGTACTTC. Translation: CATSDAGTGSVETQYF.

The rearrangement uses TRBV6-1 and TRBJ1-3, with D possibly matching TRBD1 (5 bases). The CDR3 sequence is 14 residues long. Germline V CDR1 and CDR2: MNHNS, SASEGT. V was shortened by 1 base and J by 4 bases, with 8 bases between the two germline ends. The chain's CDR3 is CASSEGQWGNTIYF. The DNA of the CDR3 is TGTGCCAGCAGTGAAGGACAGTGGGGAAACACCATATATTTT.

Only one count was recorded for this clone. The genes are TRBV27 and TRBJ1-6, with D tentatively TRBD1 (6 bases). Germline-derived CDR1 and CDR2 are MNHEY and SMNVEV (reference sequence). The CDR3 length is 14 residues. V was shortened by 3 bases and J by 9 bases, with 12 bases between the two germline ends. CDR3 nucleotide sequence: TGTGCCAGCAGTTTGGGGGGGGCAGGTTCACCCCTCCACTTT. This gives the protein CASSLGGAGSPLHF.

The J gene is TRBJ1-1, the V gene TRBV18; no clear D. Trimming left V 6 bases short and J 8 bases short, with 13 bases between. The germline CDR1 and CDR2 sequences are KGHSH and LQKENI. The length of the CDR3 is 12 residues. CDR3 sequence (DNA): TGTGCCAGCTCGCGAGAAGTGTCCGAAGCTTTCTTT. It codes for CASSREVSEAFF.

This clone was counted only a few times. The chain couples TRBV28 to TRBJ1-4, with a weak D call TRBD1 (6 bases). Per the germline V gene, CDR1 is MDHEN and CDR2 is SYDVKM. The CDR3 has 15 amino acids. Trimming stripped 7 bases from V and 3 bases from J, with 15 bases between. CDR3 nucleotide sequence: TGTGCCAGCAACGCGGCAGGGGCTGCTAATGAAAAACTGTTTTTT. Protein: CASNAAGAANEKLFF.

The chain links TRBV19 to TRBJ1-2, with D maybe TRBD1 (6 bases). The germline V gene has CDR1 LNHDA and CDR2 SQIVND (reference sequence). This CDR3 spans 16 amino acids. V lost 2 bases and J 5 bases, leaving 18 bases between the germline ends. The CDR3 DNA is TGTGCCAGTAGTATAAGTCGGGCAGGGGAGGGGTATGGCTACACCTTC. Its translation is CASSISRAGEGYGYTF.

The chain uses TRBV13 and TRBJ2-7; maybe TRBD1 (6 bases). This CDR3 region has 14 residues. V dropped 2 bases and J dropped 0 bases, with 8 bases sitting between them. Germline assignment: CDR1 PRHDT and CDR2 FYEKMQ (reference sequence). The CDR3 spells CASSLPGHSYEQYF. DNA of the CDR3: TGTGCCAGCAGCTTACCGGGACACTCCTACGAGCAGTACTTC.